The clone carrying this T cell receptor (beta chain) has only one observation. Its target is unknown. CDR1 is MGHRA, CDR2 YSYEKL, per germline. CDR3 size: 15 residues. V lost 2 bases and J 4 bases, leaving 11 bases between the germline ends. The sample is drawn from a study of T cell responses to AZD1222 COVID-19 vaccine. Regarding the study as a whole: Within unmutated variant regions lay the reported targets of nearly half of spike-specific TCRs.

The data were produced by immunoSEQ multiplex PCR, yet TCRdb's version contains in-frame clones alone and is incomplete. The data hold approximately 84,000 clones, with 80% to 90% observed a single time. The chain is built from TRBV4-1 and TRBJ1-4, with D unclear. The receptor was isolated from an adult in good health. Source: peripheral blood, taken on day 0 of AZD1222 vaccination. CDR3 sequence reads: CASSQIEQLNEKLFF. CDR3 bases: TGCGCCAGCAGCCAAATAGAACAGCTTAATGAAAAACTGTTTTTT.